The present T cell receptor beta chain was sequenced within a study of beta chain features in type 1 diabetes. This clone was counted between two and nine times. Antigen specificity is unknown. The authors reverse transcribed all of the isolated RNA, so sequencing captured expressed TCRB transcripts. The assay was immunoSEQ multiplex PCR, and TCRdb's table has in-frame clones only and misses some. The repertoire includes some 330,000 clones, more than 9.5% of them detected once, and about 0.015% sits in the top ten. Study results and limitations: Still unanswered here is whether HLA type influences TCRB rearrangement. Since sequencing was performed on cDNA, cells with high TCR expression could be over-represented.

Sorting with CD45RO/CCR7/CD25/CD127/CD95/CD27 yielded naive, central memory, regulatory and stem-like memory CD4+ cells. The length of the CDR3 is 14 residues. V lost 1 base to trimming and J lost 6 bases, with 11 bases between them. From germline, CDR1 is SGHAT and CDR2 FQNNGV. The chain employs TRBV11-2 and TRBJ2-3; D perhaps matches TRBD2 (5 bases). Sequencing was performed on naive CD4+ T cells from blood. The receptor was isolated from a woman aged 25 to 39 in good health. The CDR3 protein is CASSLADRRDTQYF. The CDR3 DNA sequence: TGTGCCAGCAGCTTAGCGGACCGGAGGGATACGCAGTATTTT.